The rows below give T cell receptor beta chains drawn from one sample of a study of T-cell memory formation after mild COVID-19. TCRdb called the 5' RACE reads again in MiXCR, with one record for every CDR3 protein. Found here are 270,000 or so distinct CDR3 sequences, over 15% of them singletons; the top ten hold 22%. Sequenced sample: PBMCs or a T cell subset sorted from them (not recorded which). These receptor sequences come from a young man who had mild COVID-19 (a few samples of this study predate the infection). Cell type and time point are not known. CDR3s include the opening cysteine and the closing phenylalanine or tryptophan. D genes are given only for firm matches. Size tells how often a clone was seen (once, few, many) or the class of an expanded clone, and some rows leave it out.

-,-,TRBV20-1,TRBJ2-5,TGCAGTGCTAAACCAGGGGCCGCAGAGACCCAGTACTTC,CSAKPGAAETQYF
-,-,TRBV28,TRBJ2-6,TGTGCCAGCACCGTAGGGACAATTTTGGGGGCCAACGTCCTGACTTTC,CASTVGTILGANVLTF
TRBD1,-,TRBV9,TRBJ2-5,TGTGCCAGCAGCGTGACAGGGTTGGAGACCCAGTACTTC,CASSVTGLETQYF
-,-,TRBV12-3/TRBV12-4,TRBJ2-3,TGTGCCAGCAGTTCCCTCGGGCGGGATACGCAGTATTTT,CASSSLGRDTQYF
TRBD2,few,TRBV7-9,TRBJ2-5,TGTGCCAGCAGCCAGGGACTAGCGGGGGTCCAAGAGACCCAGTACTTC,CASSQGLAGVQETQYF
-,few,TRBV4-3,TRBJ2-2,TGCGCCAGCAGCCAAGTGGGGATTGGGGGCCTGAACACCGGGGAGCTGTTTTTT,CASSQVGIGGLNTGELFF
TRBD2,-,TRBV4-2,TRBJ2-2,TGTGCCAGCAGCCCTCTCAGCGGGGGGAACACCGGGGAGCTGTTTTTT,CASSPLSGGNTGELFF
TRBD1,-,TRBV5-5,TRBJ2-5,TGTGCCAGCAGCACGACAGGGGCAGAGACCCAGTACTTC,CASSTTGAETQYF
-,few,TRBV12-3/TRBV12-4,TRBJ1-2,TGTGCCAGCAGTGGGGCTCAAGGGGTCTATGGCTACACCTTC,CASSGAQGVYGYTF
TRBD1,-,TRBV4-3,TRBJ1-2,TGCGCCAGCAGCCAAGACAACGACAGGGCCTATGGCTACACCTTC,CASSQDNDRAYGYTF
-,few,TRBV7-2,TRBJ2-3,TGTGCCAGCAGCCCGGCCTATACGCAGTATTTT,CASSPAYTQYF
-,few,TRBV3-1,TRBJ2-2,TGTGCCAGCAGCCCGCCCAGGGAAGGAGTTGGGGAGCTGTTTTTT,CASSPPREGVGELFF
-,-,TRBV4-1,TRBJ1-2,TGCGCCAGCAGCCAAGTGGACCCGGCGGTCTATGGCTACACCTTC,CASSQVDPAVYGYTF
TRBD1,-,TRBV4-1,TRBJ2-7,TGCGCCAGCAGCCAAGTCAGGGACAGTTACGAGCAGTACTTC,CASSQVRDSYEQYF
TRBD1,-,TRBV11-2,TRBJ2-7,TGTGCCAGCAGCTTCTCTCAGGGGGCCTACGAGCAGTACTTC,CASSFSQGAYEQYF
TRBD2,-,TRBV9,TRBJ2-3,TGTGCCAGCAGCGACGACCGGGGACTAGCGGGGGGGCCGGTAGATACGCAGTATTTT,CASSDDRGLAGGPVDTQYF
-,-,TRBV6-5,TRBJ2-7,TGTGCCAGCAGTTACCGCGCCAGGTCGGGTTACGAGCAGTACTTC,CASSYRARSGYEQYF
TRBD1,-,TRBV6-5,TRBJ1-2,TGTGCCAGCAGCTTTATGTGGACAGGGATGGAGGGCTACACCTTC,CASSFMWTGMEGYTF
TRBD2,-,TRBV24-1,TRBJ2-3,TGTGCCACCAGTGAGAACCAAGCGGGGGCCACAGATACGCAGTATTTT,CATSENQAGATDTQYF
-,few,TRBV4-1,TRBJ1-4,TGCGCCAGCAGCCAAGAGGTGGCAGGGCAACGAGGTCTTAATGAAAAACTGTTTTTT,CASSQEVAGQRGLNEKLFF
-,few,TRBV6-5,TRBJ2-7,TGTGCCAGCAGTTATAGTCAGAGCTACGAGCAGTACTTC,CASSYSQSYEQYF
TRBD1,few,TRBV20-1,TRBJ1-5,TGCAGTGCTAGGACCGACAGGGGATGGGGCCAGCCCCAGCATTTT,CSARTDRGWGQPQHF
-,-,TRBV15,TRBJ1-2,TGTGCCACCAGCAGAGGGCAGGACTATGGCTACACCTTC,CATSRGQDYGYTF
-,many,TRBV20-1,TRBJ1-1,TGCAGTGCTACCACCCAGACGGATCCGCCGGAAGCTTTCTTT,CSATTQTDPPEAFF